The sequence of this T cell receptor (beta chain) was determined in a study of shared clonotypes between healthy human individuals. Study-wide results and caveats: Depth was large, yet rarefaction showed that sorted-subset sequencing was incomplete.

There are 14 residues in the CDR3. Germline CDR1 MNHEY, CDR2 SVGAGI. V was pared by 5 bases and J by 1 base, with 5 bases of the junction left unmatched. Sorted-subset replicate PCRs used 200 to 250 ng DNA, about 30,000 T cell genomes. Sequencing used immunoSEQ multiplex PCR; TCRdb keeps in-frame clones, though not all of them. The sample carries about 2.3 million clones, over 90% recorded once. Note on this clone: The antigen is unknown.

The chain carries TRBV6-5 and TRBJ2-7, with 7 bases matching TRBD1. The sequenced material came from naive CD4+ T cells from PBMCs. Subset meaning: CD45RA+ positively selected. This receptor was obtained from a man aged 18 to 29 in good health. Some clones in this sample may be carry-over from other donors' samples. CDR3 nucleotide sequence: TGTGCCAGCAGTCCGGACAGGTATTCCTACGAGCAGTACTTC. This codes for CASSPDRYSYEQYF.